This passage covers 24 T cell receptor beta chains from one sample sequenced in a study of blood T cell repertoires in COVID-19. Using immunoSEQ multiplex PCR, the repertoire was profiled, and TCRdb retains in-frame clones only, with some absent. Among fewer than 150,000 clones listed, roughly 82% were seen once. Specimen: peripheral blood. The receptors shown here come from a woman in her thirties or forties with acute or convalescent COVID-19.

The V call is TRBV21-1, the J call TRBJ2-2; the table's D call, TRBD1, has no DNA check behind it. TRBV21-1 is assigned pseudogene status. The CDR3 is 19 amino acids. The CDR3, as DNA: TGTGCCAGCAGCATAACCCCGGGACAGGGGGCACTGATCGCCGGGGAGCTGTTTTTT. It is translated as CASSITPGQGALIAGELFF.

This chain joins TRBV18 and TRBJ1-6; TRBD1 agrees at 9 bases. Germline V lookup: CDR1 KGHSH, CDR2 LQKENI. There are 15 residues in the CDR3. J gave up 8 bases and V 3 bases, and 5 bases lay outside the gene matches. CDR3 residues: CASSPQGTGYSPLHF. The CDR3 nucleotides read TGTGCCAGCTCACCCCAAGGGACAGGGTATTCACCCCTCCACTTT.

The chain has TRBV19 and TRBJ1-2, with 9 bases matching TRBD1. This CDR3 has 14 amino acids. Germline lookup yields CDR1 LNHDA and CDR2 SQIVND (reference sequence). Unmatched junction bases numbered 7, after V lost 7 bases and J lost 4 bases. CDR3 sequence: CASTVQGAGYGYTF. CDR3 in DNA: TGTGCCAGTACCGTACAGGGGGCCGGCTATGGCTACACCTTC. Combining the CDR3 with reference TRBV19 and TRBJ1-2 gives the whole variable domain DGGITQSPKYLFRKEGQNVTLSCEQNLNHDAMYWYRQDPGQGLRLIYYSQIVNDFQKGDIAEGYSVSREKKESFPLTVTSAQKNPTAFYLCASTVQGAGYGYTFGSGTRLTVV.

This clone was seen only once. This chain links TRBV10-2 with TRBJ2-1, with 10 bases fitting TRBD2. CDR1 is WSHSY, CDR2 SAAADI, per germline. The trim removed 6 bases at V and 6 bases at J, leaving 5 bases unmatched. This CDR3 is 14 amino acids long. This chain's CDR3 is CASSLRTSGNEQFF. The CDR3 DNA follows: TGCGCCAGCAGCCTCCGGACTAGCGGCAATGAGCAGTTCTTC.

The chain has TRBV11-3 and TRBJ2-7, with 9 bases aligning to TRBD1. Germline CDR1 is SGHNT and CDR2 is YENEEA. The CDR3 length is 15 residues. The CDR3 DNA reads TGTGCGCCAGCACACAGGACAGGGGCTACCTACGAGCAGTACTTC. It yields the protein CAPAHRTGATYEQYF.

The rearrangement uses TRBV4-1 and TRBJ2-5; 10 bases align to TRBD2. The CDR3 sequence is 17 residues long. The V segment lost 3 bases and the J segment 5 bases; nucleotides outside the gene matches: 12. Germline V gene sequence: CDR1 MGHRA, CDR2 YSYEKL. CDR3 nucleotide sequence: TGCGCCAGCAGCCAGTCCGGTGGCACTAGCGGGGTTGAGACCCAGTACTTC. Protein product: CASSQSGGTSGVETQYF.

The gene calls are TRBV5-1 and TRBJ2-2, with a tentative D call TRBD1 (6 bases). Germline-derived CDR1 and CDR2 are SGHRS and YFSETQ. Trimming removed 3 bases from V and 5 bases from J, with 14 bases in between. The CDR3 covers 15 residues. The CDR3 coding sequence is TGCGCCAGCAGCTACACAGGGCCGGGGACCGGGGAGCTGTTTTTT. It is translated as CASSYTGPGTGELFF.

The V call is TRBV19, the J call TRBJ1-6, with unresolved D. The CDR3 covers 15 residues. From germline, CDR1 is LNHDA and CDR2 SQIVND (reference sequence). V shed 6 bases and J shed 0 bases, with 9 bases lying between them. CDR3 amino acids: CASRLVSSYNSPLHF. CDR3 nucleotides: TGTGCCAGTAGGCTCGTGAGCTCCTATAATTCACCCCTCCACTTT.

This chain links TRBV29-1 with TRBJ2-2; 12 positions match TRBD2. The V segment lost 6 bases and the J segment 5 bases; nucleotides outside the gene matches: 10. The CDR3 consists of 16 residues. The germline CDR1 and CDR2 sequences are SQVTM and ANQGSEA. CDR3 nucleotides: TGCAGCGTGGGGGGACTAGCGGGTCGCTCGACCGGGGAGCTGTTTTTT. It encodes CSVGGLAGRSTGELFF.

This clone was seen once. The J gene is TRBJ2-4, the V gene TRBV7-9; D may be TRBD2 (6 bases). CDR1 and CDR2 (germline): SEHNR, FQNEAQ (reference sequence). The length of the CDR3 is 15 residues. V lost 0 bases to trimming and J lost 7 bases, with 13 bases between them. In DNA form, the CDR3 reads TGTGCCAGCAGCTTAGCGTTGGGGGAGGACAACATTCAGTACTTC. This sequence encodes CASSLALGEDNIQYF. Full variable domain (missing parts from reference TRBV7-9 and TRBJ2-4): DTGVSQNPRHKITKRGQNVTFRCDPISEHNRLYWYRQTLGQGPEFLTYFQNEAQLEKSRLLSDRFSAERPKGSFSTLEIQRTEQGDSAMYLCASSLALGEDNIQYFGAGTRLSVL.

This chain uses TRBV5-1 with TRBJ1-4; tentatively, D is TRBD1 (6 bases). V lost 4 bases to trimming and J lost 8 bases, with 18 bases between them. The germline gives CDR1 SGHRS, CDR2 YFSETQ. The CDR3 length is 15 residues. CDR3 loop: CASSLGGTQLEKLFF. The CDR3 DNA is TGCGCCAGCAGCCTCGGGGGGACACAGTTAGAAAAACTGTTTTTT.

The chain employs TRBV5-1 and TRBJ2-3; 7 bases are shared with TRBD1. J lost 0 bases, V lost 8 bases, and 6 bases had no gene match. Germline V CDR1 and CDR2: SGHRS, YFSETQ. CDR3 size: 14 residues. This CDR3 reads CASKQGPSTDTQYF. In DNA, the CDR3 is TGCGCCAGTAAACAGGGGCCTAGCACAGATACGCAGTATTTT.

This chain uses TRBV19 with TRBJ2-3; the D gene is possibly TRBD1 (5 bases). V was clipped by 1 base and J by 2 bases, with 13 bases between them. The CDR3 totals 16 residues. CDR1 LNHDA and CDR2 SQIVND come from the germline V gene (reference sequence). CDR3 sequence (DNA): TGTGCCAGTAGTATAGCAGGGTCGAAATTCACAGATACGCAGTATTTT. Protein: CASSIAGSKFTDTQYF.

This clone appeared a single time. This specimen includes other DNA sequences encoding the same CDR3. The rearrangement links TRBV5-1 to TRBJ2-3; 11 bases are a match to TRBD2. Germline assignment: CDR1 SGHRS and CDR2 YFSETQ. With 0 bases clipped from V and 3 bases from J, the junction kept 3 bases outside the gene matches. The CDR3 runs to 16 residues. This chain's CDR3 is CASSLGSSGGTDTQYF. The CDR3 nucleotides are TGCGCCAGCAGCTTGGGCTCTAGCGGGGGGACAGATACGCAGTATTTT.

The genes are TRBV7-2 and TRBJ1-6, with D maybe TRBD1 (5 bases). Trimming left V 5 bases short and J 9 bases short, with 14 bases between. The V gene's germline CDR1 is SGHTA and CDR2 FQGNSA. There are 14 residues in the CDR3. The CDR3 reads CASSQRQGSSPLHF. The CDR3, as DNA: TGTGCCAGCAGCCAACGGCAGGGAAGTTCACCCCTCCACTTT.

This clone has more than one count but fewer than ten. The V call is TRBV6-5, the J call TRBJ1-4, with 7 bases identical to TRBD1. The CDR3 runs 15 residues. Germline CDR1 is MNHEY and CDR2 is SVGAGI. J gave up 7 bases and V 5 bases, and 10 bases lay outside the gene matches. The CDR3 here is CASSTRQGGPEKLFF. The CDR3 coding sequence is TGTGCCAGCAGTACCCGACAGGGAGGTCCTGAAAAACTGTTTTTT.

This clone has a handful of counts. The DNA of the CDR3 is TGTGCCAGCAGCCAGGAAATAACCGGGACAGGGCCCTACGAGCAGTACTTC. This encodes CASSQEITGTGPYEQYF. The chain has TRBV21-1 and TRBJ2-7; the D call TRBD1 from the table was never checked on the DNA. TRBV21-1 represents a pseudogene. The CDR3 totals 17 residues.

The V and J genes are TRBV4-2 and TRBJ2-3; 7 nucleotides line up with TRBD2. Trimming took 7 bases from V and 2 from J; bases not matched to a gene: 9. The germline V gene has CDR1 LGHNA and CDR2 YNFKEQ. This CDR3 has 15 residues. The CDR3 loop reads CASNIRRGNTDTQYF. CDR3 nucleotide sequence: TGTGCCAGCAATATTAGGCGGGGGAACACAGATACGCAGTATTTT.

This clone has only a few counts. V and J are TRBV2 and TRBJ1-4; no firm D call. There are 14 residues in the CDR3. The V and J ends lost 7 bases and 5 bases respectively, with 14 bases between them. CDR1 is SNHLY and CDR2 is FYNNEI in the germline V gene. CDR3 in amino acids: CASTRYGVNEKLFF. The CDR3 nucleotides read TGTGCCAGCACGAGGTACGGGGTAAATGAAAAACTGTTTTTT.

The J gene is TRBJ2-3, the V gene TRBV25-1, with D perhaps TRBD2 (7 bases). From germline, CDR1 is MGHDK and CDR2 SYGVNS. The V and J ends lost 4 bases and 3 bases respectively, with 14 bases between them. The CDR3 consists of 15 residues. As DNA, the CDR3 is TGTGCCAGCAGTGTGGCGGGGGCCACAACAGATACGCAGTATTTT. Translated, it gives CASSVAGATTDTQYF. Variable domain in full (rest from reference TRBV25-1 and TRBJ2-3): EADIYQTPRYLVIGTGKKITLECSQTMGHDKMYWYQQDPGMELHLIHYSYGVNSTEKGDLSSESTVSRIRTEHFPLTLESARPSHTSQYLCASSVAGATTDTQYFGPGTRLTVL.

This sequence joins TRBV9 and TRBJ2-7; 9 bases match TRBD2. The V segment lost 0 bases and the J segment 3 bases; nucleotides outside the gene matches: 7. CDR3 size: 16 residues. Germline V gene sequence: CDR1 SGDLS, CDR2 YYNGEE. This chain's CDR3 is CASSVGSSGAYYEQYF. CDR3 nucleotides: TGTGCCAGCAGCGTAGGGTCTAGCGGGGCCTACTACGAGCAGTACTTC.

The chain has TRBV4-1 and TRBJ2-3, with D unresolved. The CDR3 has 11 residues. V was shortened by 5 bases and J by 6 bases, with 6 bases between the two germline ends. Per the germline V gene, CDR1 is MGHRA and CDR2 is YSYEKL. CDR3 region: CASSGADTQYF. For the CDR3, the DNA is TGCGCCAGCAGCGGAGCGGATACGCAGTATTTT.

The chain carries TRBV5-1 and TRBJ2-1, with a possible D match to TRBD2 (7 bases). V was trimmed by 2 bases and J by 6 bases, leaving 15 bases between them. The CDR3 is 15 residues long. The germline gives CDR1 SGHRS, CDR2 YFSETQ. In DNA, the CDR3 is TGCGCCAGCAGCTTCCCCCCGGGGGGCAGCAATGAGCAGTTCTTC. Encoded protein: CASSFPPGGSNEQFF.

This chain's CDR3 is CASTNQRGHQPQHF. The CDR3 DNA reads as TGTGCCAGCACAAACCAAAGGGGGCATCAGCCCCAGCATTTT. The chain uses TRBV18 and TRBJ1-5, with 7 bases fitting TRBD1. V lost 8 bases to trimming and J lost 5 bases; unmatched junction nucleotides: 9. Germline values: CDR1 KGHSH, CDR2 LQKENI. CDR3 length: 14 amino acids.